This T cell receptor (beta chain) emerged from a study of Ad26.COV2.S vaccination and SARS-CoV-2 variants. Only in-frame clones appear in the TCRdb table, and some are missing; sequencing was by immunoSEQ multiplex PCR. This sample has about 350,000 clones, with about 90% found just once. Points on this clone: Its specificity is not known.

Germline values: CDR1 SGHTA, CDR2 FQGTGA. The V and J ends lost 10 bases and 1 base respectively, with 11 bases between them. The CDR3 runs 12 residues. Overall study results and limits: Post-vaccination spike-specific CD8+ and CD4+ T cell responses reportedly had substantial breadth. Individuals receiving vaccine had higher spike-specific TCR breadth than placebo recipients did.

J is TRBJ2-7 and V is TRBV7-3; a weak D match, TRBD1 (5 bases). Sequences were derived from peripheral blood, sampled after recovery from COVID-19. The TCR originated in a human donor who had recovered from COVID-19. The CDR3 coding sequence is TGTGCCAAAACACGACAGTCCTACGAGCAGTACTTC. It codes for CAKTRQSYEQYF.